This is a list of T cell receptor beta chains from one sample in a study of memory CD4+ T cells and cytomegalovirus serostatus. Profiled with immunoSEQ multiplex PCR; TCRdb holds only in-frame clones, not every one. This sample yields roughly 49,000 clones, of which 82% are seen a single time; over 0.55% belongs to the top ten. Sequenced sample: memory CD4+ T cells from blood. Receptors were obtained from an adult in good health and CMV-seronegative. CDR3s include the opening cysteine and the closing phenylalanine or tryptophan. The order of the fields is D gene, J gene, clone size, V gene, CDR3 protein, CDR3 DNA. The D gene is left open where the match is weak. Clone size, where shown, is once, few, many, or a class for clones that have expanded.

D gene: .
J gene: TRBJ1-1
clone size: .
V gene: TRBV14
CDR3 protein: CASSFTDILNTEAFF
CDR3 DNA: TGTGCCAGCAGCTTTACAGACATCCTGAACACTGAAGCTTTCTTT

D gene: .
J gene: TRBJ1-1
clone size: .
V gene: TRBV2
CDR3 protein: CASTGTVNTEAFF
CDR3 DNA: TGTGCCAGCACGGGAACGGTGAACACTGAAGCTTTCTTT

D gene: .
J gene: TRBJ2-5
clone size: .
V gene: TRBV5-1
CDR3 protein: CASSTASGGPQETQYF
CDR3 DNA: TGCGCCAGCAGCACAGCTAGTGGGGGCCCCCAAGAGACCCAGTACTTC

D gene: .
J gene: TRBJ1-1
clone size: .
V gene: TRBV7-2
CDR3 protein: CASSPQGRRTEAFF
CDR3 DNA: TGTGCCAGCAGCCCACAGGGAAGGCGTACTGAAGCTTTCTTT

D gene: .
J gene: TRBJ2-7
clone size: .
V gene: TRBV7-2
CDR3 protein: CASSLGVGWENSYEQYF
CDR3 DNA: TGTGCCAGCAGCTTAGGAGTTGGATGGGAGAACTCCTACGAGCAGTACTTC

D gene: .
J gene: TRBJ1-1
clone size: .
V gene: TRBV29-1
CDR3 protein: CSVYSIGGRTEAFF
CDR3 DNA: TGCAGCGTTTATTCAATTGGGGGAAGGACTGAAGCTTTCTTT

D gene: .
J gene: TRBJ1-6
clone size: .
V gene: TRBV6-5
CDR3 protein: CASGADKANSPLHF
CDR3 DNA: TGTGCCAGCGGGGCCGATAAGGCGAATTCACCCCTCCACTTT

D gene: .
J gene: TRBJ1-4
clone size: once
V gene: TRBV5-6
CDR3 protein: CASSLTATNEKLFF
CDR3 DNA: TGTGCCAGCAGCTTGACCGCTACGAATGAAAAACTGTTTTTT

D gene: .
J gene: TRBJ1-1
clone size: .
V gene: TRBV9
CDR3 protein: CASSVRRNTEAFF
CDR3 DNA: TGTGCCAGCAGCGTACGCAGGAACACTGAAGCTTTCTTT

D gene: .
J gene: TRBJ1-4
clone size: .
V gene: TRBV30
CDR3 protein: CAWSLGGENEKLFF
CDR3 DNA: TGTGCCTGGAGTCTGGGGGGAGAGAATGAAAAACTGTTTTTT

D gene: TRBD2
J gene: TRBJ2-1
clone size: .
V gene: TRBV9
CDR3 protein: CASSARGLGGTSSYNEQFF
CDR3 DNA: TGTGCCAGCAGCGCCCGGGGACTAGGGGGAACCAGCTCCTACAATGAGCAGTTCTTC

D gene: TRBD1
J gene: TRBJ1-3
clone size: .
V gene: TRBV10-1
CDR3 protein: CATRINWTGSISGNTIYF
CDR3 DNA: TGCGCCACCAGGATTAATTGGACAGGGAGTATTTCTGGAAACACCATATATTTT

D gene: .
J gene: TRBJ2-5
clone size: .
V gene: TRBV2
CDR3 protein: CASRSEETQYF
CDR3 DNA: TGTGCCAGCAGATCAGAGGAGACCCAGTACTTC

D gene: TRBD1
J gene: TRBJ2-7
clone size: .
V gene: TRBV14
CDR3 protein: CASSHLSPGTGVYEQYF
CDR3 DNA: TGTGCCAGCAGCCACCTTTCCCCCGGGACAGGTGTCTACGAGCAGTACTTC

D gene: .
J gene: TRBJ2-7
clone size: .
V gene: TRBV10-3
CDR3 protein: CALGSGVDEQYF
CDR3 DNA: TGTGCCTTAGGATCGGGGGTTGACGAGCAGTACTTC

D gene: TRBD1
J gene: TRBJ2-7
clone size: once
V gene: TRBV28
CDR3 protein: CASSRTGYEQYF
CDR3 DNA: TGTGCCAGCAGCAGGACAGGCTACGAGCAGTACTTC

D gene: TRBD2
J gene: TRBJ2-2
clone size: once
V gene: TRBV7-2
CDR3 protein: CASSDLAGGPGELFF
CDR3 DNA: TGTGCCAGCAGCGACCTAGCGGGGGGTCCCGGGGAGCTGTTTTTT

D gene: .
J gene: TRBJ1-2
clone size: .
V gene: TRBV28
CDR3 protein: CASTSGGGIGYTF
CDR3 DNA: TGTGCCAGCACCTCTGGCGGGGGGATCGGCTACACCTTC

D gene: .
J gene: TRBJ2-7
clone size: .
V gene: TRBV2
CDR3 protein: CASWDGSSYEQYF
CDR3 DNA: TGTGCCAGCTGGGACGGGAGCTCCTACGAGCAGTACTTC

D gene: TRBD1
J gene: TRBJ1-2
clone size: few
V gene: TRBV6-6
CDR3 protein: CASSYGGGAGGYTF
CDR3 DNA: TGTGCCAGCAGTTACGGAGGGGGCGCGGGAGGCTACACCTTC

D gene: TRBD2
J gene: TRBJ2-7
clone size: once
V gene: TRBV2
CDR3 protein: CASKTGGSYEQYF
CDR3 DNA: TGTGCCAGCAAAACGGGAGGATCCTACGAGCAGTACTTC

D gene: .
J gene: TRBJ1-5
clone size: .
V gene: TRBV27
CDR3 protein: CASTGKGSVQPQHF
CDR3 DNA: TGTGCCAGCACGGGGAAGGGTTCAGTTCAGCCCCAGCATTTT

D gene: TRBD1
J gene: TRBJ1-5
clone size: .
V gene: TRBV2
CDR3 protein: CASSAGQGHQPQHF
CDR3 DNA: TGTGCCAGCAGTGCGGGACAGGGCCACCAGCCCCAGCATTTT

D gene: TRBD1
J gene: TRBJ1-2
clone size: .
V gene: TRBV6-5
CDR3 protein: CASRPTGLYGYTF
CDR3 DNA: TGTGCCAGCAGACCGACAGGGCTCTATGGCTACACCTTC

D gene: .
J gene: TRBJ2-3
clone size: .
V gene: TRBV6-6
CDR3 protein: CASFQVEGTDTQYF
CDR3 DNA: TGTGCCAGCTTCCAAGTTGAGGGCACAGATACGCAGTATTTT

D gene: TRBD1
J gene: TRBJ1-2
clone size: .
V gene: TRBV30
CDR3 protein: CAWSTGAGYTF
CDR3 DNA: TGTGCCTGGAGTACAGGGGCCGGCTACACCTTC

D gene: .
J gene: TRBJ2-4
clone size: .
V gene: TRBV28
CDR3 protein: CASSSGQLKNIQYF
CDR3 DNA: TGTGCCAGCAGTAGCGGACAGCTCAAAAACATTCAGTACTTC

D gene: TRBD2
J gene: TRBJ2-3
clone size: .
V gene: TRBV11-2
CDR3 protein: CASSFRTSGGTDTQYF
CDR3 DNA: TGTGCCAGCAGCTTTCGGACTAGCGGGGGCACAGATACGCAGTATTTT

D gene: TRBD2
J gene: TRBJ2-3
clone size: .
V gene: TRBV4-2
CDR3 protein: CASSQVRLARADTQYF
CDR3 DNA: TGTGCCAGCAGCCAAGTCAGACTAGCCCGGGCCGATACGCAGTATTTT